Below are 20 T cell receptor beta chains sequenced from a single sample in a study of blood T cell repertoires in COVID-19. Sequencing was performed with immunoSEQ multiplex PCR; in TCRdb, only in-frame clones are kept and a portion is missing. Of some 100,000 clones in the sample, around four fifths are singletons; the top ten hold roughly 12%. The sequencing input was peripheral blood. The receptor source for this set is a woman aged 70-85 years with active or convalescent COVID-19.

V is TRBV10-3 and J is TRBJ1-6, with a possible D match to TRBD1 (6 bases). The length of the CDR3 is 14 residues. Trimming removed 10 bases from V and 4 bases from J, with 14 bases in between. The germline CDR1 and CDR2 sequences are ENHRY and SYGVKD. The CDR3 bases are TGTGCCACCGCTATCGGACAGTATAATTCACCCCTCCACTTT. This codes for CATAIGQYNSPLHF.

This chain connects TRBV19 to TRBJ1-6; possible D gene TRBD1, 5 bases. The V end was cut by 6 bases, the J end by 7 bases, with 10 bases between. CDR1 and CDR2 from the germline V gene are LNHDA and SQIVND (reference sequence). This CDR3 is 13 amino acids long. CDR3 bases: TGTGCCAGTAGCCCCGGGGGAAATTCACCCCTCCACTTT. Translation gives CASSPGGNSPLHF.

This chain connects TRBV3-1 (or the pseudogene TRBV3-2) to TRBJ2-1; D perhaps matches TRBD1 (5 bases). Deletions cut 1 base from V and 3 bases from J, with 10 bases between. The germline CDR1 and CDR2 sequences are LGHDT and YNNKEL (reference sequence). The length of the CDR3 is 15 residues. The CDR3 DNA is TGTGCCAGCAGCCAAGGGGGCCTGTTCTACAATGAGCAGTTCTTC. This sequence encodes CASSQGGLFYNEQFF.

The chain employs TRBV7-2 and TRBJ1-2; D gene uncertain. Trimming removed 6 bases from V and 0 bases from J, with 20 bases in between. The CDR3 is 17 residues long. Germline CDR1 and CDR2: SGHTA and FQGNSA. For the CDR3, the DNA is TGTGCCAGCAGTAGCCGCGGGGATGTGGAGCCTAACTATGGCTACACCTTC. Translation gives CASSSRGDVEPNYGYTF.

The chain recombines TRBV6-1 with TRBJ1-1; a weak D match, TRBD1 (5 bases). The CDR3 is 16 residues long. With 2 bases removed from V and 0 bases from J, the gap between germline ends came to 13 bases. Looked up from germline, CDR1 is MNHNS and CDR2 is SASEGT. CDR3 nucleotides: TGTGCCAGCAGTGAATGGGGCCTACTCATGAACACTGAAGCTTTCTTT. Amino acid sequence: CASSEWGLLMNTEAFF.

The chain couples TRBV9 to TRBJ1-6; 9 bases map to TRBD1. Germline-derived CDR1 and CDR2 are SGDLS and YYNGEE. CDR3 length: 16 residues. V trimming: 4 bases; J trimming: 4 bases; junction bases outside the gene matches: 6. The CDR3 region has the DNA TGTGCCAGCAGCCCTGGACAGGGGTCGTATAATTCACCCCTCCACTTT. Translating it yields CASSPGQGSYNSPLHF.

V is TRBV27 and J is TRBJ2-3; D may be TRBD2 (5 bases). V dropped 3 bases and J dropped 6 bases, with 10 bases sitting between them. The CDR3 is made up of 13 amino acids. The V gene's germline CDR1 is MNHEY and CDR2 SMNVEV (reference sequence). CDR3 protein: CASSFSGYDTQYF. CDR3 DNA sequence: TGTGCCAGCAGTTTTTCGGGGTACGATACGCAGTATTTT.

The genes are TRBV6-5 and TRBJ2-1, with D unclear. Germline V CDR1 and CDR2: MNHEY, SVGAGI. The CDR3 contains 14 residues. V lost 2 bases to trimming and J lost 7 bases, with 12 bases between them. CDR3 amino acids: CASSYRQVDNEQFF. The DNA of the CDR3 is TGTGCCAGCAGTTACCGGCAGGTGGATAATGAGCAGTTCTTC.

The genes are TRBV19 and TRBJ1-2; TRBD1 agrees at 8 bases. Per the germline V gene, CDR1 is LNHDA and CDR2 is SQIVND (reference sequence). Unmatched junction bases numbered 8, after V lost 6 bases and J lost 2 bases. The CDR3 sequence is 15 residues long. The CDR3 bases are TGTGCCAGTAGGGGGACAGGCGCTAACAACTATGGCTACACCTTC. It encodes CASRGTGANNYGYTF.

The V and J genes are TRBV5-6 and TRBJ2-7; 9 nucleotides agree with TRBD1. With 4 bases clipped from V and 2 bases from J, the junction kept 7 bases outside the gene matches. CDR1 is SGHDT, CDR2 YYEEEE, per germline. CDR3 length equals 15 residues. The CDR3 reads CASSPGTGRTYEQYF. CDR3 bases: TGTGCCAGCAGCCCCGGGACAGGGCGCACCTACGAGCAGTACTTC. Using reference TRBV5-6 and TRBJ2-7 for the parts outside the CDR3, the full variable domain is DAGVTQSPTHLIKTRGQQVTLRCSPKSGHDTVSWYQQALGQGPQFIFQYYEEEERQRGNFPDRFSGHQFPNYSSELNVNALLLGDSALYLCASSPGTGRTYEQYFGPGTRLTVT.

Regarding this clone: Other DNA sequences within the sample encode an identical CDR3. The chain recombines TRBV2 with TRBJ1-1; 11 nucleotides align to TRBD1. The CDR3 contains 13 residues. Trimming took 8 bases from V and 4 from J; bases not matched to a gene: 3. CDR1 SNHLY and CDR2 FYNNEI come from the germline V gene. The CDR3 loop is CASSGQGVTEAFF. For the CDR3, the DNA is TGTGCCAGCTCGGGACAGGGGGTCACTGAAGCTTTCTTT. Full variable domain (remainder filled in from reference TRBV2 and TRBJ1-1): EPEVTQTPSHQVTQMGQEVILRCVPISNHLYFYWYRQILGQKVEFLVSFYNNEISEKSEIFDDQFSVERPDGSNFTLKIRSTKLEDSAMYFCASSGQGVTEAFFGQGTRLTVV.

V and J are TRBV6-1 and TRBJ1-1, with D perhaps matching TRBD1 (5 bases). The CDR3 is 15 amino acids. The V end was cut by 1 base, the J end by 5 bases, with 14 bases between. Germline V gives CDR1 MNHNS, CDR2 SASEGT. CDR3: CASSEVFTEGTEAFF. In DNA form, the CDR3 reads TGTGCCAGCAGTGAAGTTTTCACGGAGGGGACTGAAGCTTTCTTT.

This clone was seen a single time. The chain is built from TRBV10-3 and TRBJ2-7, with D perhaps matching TRBD1 (5 bases). Germline-derived CDR1 and CDR2 are ENHRY and SYGVKD. V was trimmed by 9 bases and J by 3 bases, leaving 24 bases between them. This CDR3 contains 16 residues. The CDR3 here is CAMNPLPNRLNYEQYF. The CDR3 DNA follows: TGTGCCATGAACCCCCTCCCTAACAGGTTAAACTACGAGCAGTACTTC.

Only one count was recorded for this clone. The rearrangement links TRBV14 to TRBJ2-1; D may be TRBD2 (6 bases). V dropped 1 base and J dropped 1 base, with 11 bases sitting between them. This CDR3 contains 16 residues. From germline, CDR1 is SGHDN and CDR2 FVKESK. The CDR3 spells CASSQGFGGSYNEQFF. CDR3 in DNA: TGTGCCAGCAGCCAAGGTTTCGGGGGTTCCTACAATGAGCAGTTCTTC.

This clone was found a few times. CDR3 sequence (DNA): TGTGCCATCAGTGGGGGGACAGGGGGCACTGAAGCTTTCTTT. This gives the protein CAISGGTGGTEAFF. This chain links TRBV10-3 with TRBJ1-1; 11 bases fit TRBD1. CDR1 is ENHRY and CDR2 is SYGVKD in the germline V gene. The length of the CDR3 is 14 residues. V lost 4 bases and J lost 4; bases outside the gene matches: 2.

The chain is built from TRBV4-2 and TRBJ2-1, with a tentative D call TRBD2 (6 bases). The CDR3 extends over 14 amino acids. Germline CDR1 and CDR2: LGHNA and YNFKEQ. V was clipped by 4 bases and J by 11 bases, with 18 bases between them. The CDR3 reads CASSPEEGGSKQFF. The CDR3 region has the DNA TGTGCCAGCAGCCCCGAGGAGGGTGGGTCTAAGCAGTTCTTC.

V and J are TRBV2 and TRBJ2-1; 8 bases agree with TRBD2. Germline V gene sequence: CDR1 SNHLY, CDR2 FYNNEI. CDR3 length equals 14 residues. V shed 6 bases, J shed 2 bases, and the junction held 3 bases outside the gene matches. The CDR3 DNA is TGTGCCAGCAGCCCGGGACTAGCCTACAATGAGCAGTTCTTC. Translated, it gives CASSPGLAYNEQFF.

The chain employs TRBV7-9 and TRBJ1-5, with a possible D match to TRBD1 (6 bases). CDR1 and CDR2 from the germline V gene are SEHNR and FQNEAQ (reference sequence). V was pared by 3 bases and J by 9 bases, with 15 bases between. This CDR3 spans 14 amino acids. The CDR3 DNA sequence: TGTGCCAGCAGCTTGGACAGCGAGGGATGGCCCCAGCATTTT. It codes for CASSLDSEGWPQHF.

The sample holds a few counts of this clone. The chain recombines TRBV20-1 with TRBJ1-1; a weak D match, TRBD1 (5 bases). Germline loops: CDR1 DFQATT, CDR2 SNEGSKA (reference sequence). CDR3 length equals 13 residues. Trimming shortened V by 3 bases and J by 5 bases, and 13 bases separated the two germline ends. The CDR3 coding sequence is TGCAGTGCTAGTCAGGGCCCGAGGACTGAAGCTTTCTTT. It is translated as CSASQGPRTEAFF.

The V gene is TRBV6-6, the J gene TRBJ1-2; maybe TRBD1 (6 bases). Trimming removed 0 bases from V and 8 bases from J, with 19 bases in between. The length of the CDR3 is 16 residues. Germline CDR1 reads MNHNY; CDR2 reads SVGAGI (reference sequence). CDR3 sequence (DNA): TGTGCCAGCAGTTACTCGAGTTTCATGGGGGCGCAAGGCTACACCTTC. Translation gives CASSYSSFMGAQGYTF.